Each of the 22 T cell receptor beta chains below was sequenced from the same sample in a study of cytomegalovirus exposure and HLA in healthy donors. This table comes from immunoSEQ multiplex PCR, and its TCRdb copy is limited to in-frame clones, with some not included. Here the sample spans 85,000 to 95,000 clones, 95% to 98% being singletons. Sequenced: PBMCs. All receptors derive from a man between 18 and 29 years old in good health and CMV-seronegative.

The V and J genes are TRBV7-2 and TRBJ2-3, with D unresolved. This CDR3 region has 13 residues. Germline CDR1 is SGHTA and CDR2 is FQGNSA. V was trimmed by 5 bases and J by 6 bases, leaving 12 bases between them. The CDR3 loop reads CASSGPAVDTQYF. The CDR3 coding sequence is TGTGCCAGCAGCGGCCCTGCCGTTGATACGCAGTATTTT.

The J gene is TRBJ2-3, the V gene TRBV29-1; perhaps TRBD2 as D (7 bases). This CDR3 has 15 amino acids. Trimming shortened V by 1 base and J by 4 bases, and 15 bases separated the two germline ends. Germline CDR1 SQVTM, CDR2 ANQGSEA. The CDR3 protein is CSVEGGGLSADTQYF. In DNA form, the CDR3 reads TGCAGCGTTGAAGGGGGGGGCCTGAGCGCAGATACGCAGTATTTT.

The J gene is TRBJ1-5, the V gene TRBV10-3, with D hard to call. Germline values: CDR1 ENHRY, CDR2 SYGVKD. CDR3 size: 15 residues. Trimming shortened V by 5 bases and J by 0 bases, and 11 bases separated the two germline ends. Here the CDR3 reads CAISSALDSNQPQHF. Here the CDR3 DNA reads TGTGCCATCAGTTCAGCGCTTGATAGCAATCAGCCCCAGCATTTT.

The chain carries TRBV25-1 and TRBJ2-3; 9 nucleotides line up with TRBD2. V lost 2 bases and J lost 1; bases outside the gene matches: 7. This CDR3 has 17 residues. Germline assignment: CDR1 MGHDK and CDR2 SYGVNS. The CDR3 loop reads CASSEGGLARRTDTQYF. The CDR3 nucleotides read TGTGCCAGCAGTGAAGGGGGACTAGCCAGGCGCACAGATACGCAGTATTTT.

The chain carries TRBV7-6 and TRBJ1-2; D perhaps matches TRBD1 (6 bases). The CDR3 runs 15 residues. The germline V gene has CDR1 SGHVS and CDR2 FNYEAQ. The V gene lost 5 bases and the J gene lost 5 bases, with 18 bases spanning the gap. The CDR3 region is CASSRDISGLYGYTF. Written as DNA, the CDR3 is TGTGCCAGCAGCCGGGACATCTCTGGTTTGTATGGCTACACCTTC.

This clone came up once. This chain links TRBV4-1 with TRBJ2-7, with 10 positions matching TRBD1. The CDR3 covers 16 residues. The junction had 9 bases not matched to a gene; V was cut back by 0 bases and J by 7 bases. CDR1 and CDR2 (germline): MGHRA, YSYEKL. CDR3: CASSQEGQGQGWEQYF. The DNA of the CDR3 is TGCGCCAGCAGCCAAGAAGGGCAGGGACAGGGGTGGGAGCAGTACTTC.

The chain couples TRBV11-3 to TRBJ2-1, with 7 positions matching TRBD2. CDR1 is SGHNT and CDR2 is YENEEA in the germline V gene. There are 13 residues in the CDR3. The V gene end was trimmed by 5 bases and the J gene end by 14 bases; junction bases not matched to a gene: 12. The CDR3 spells CASSMGGSNVEFF. The CDR3 region has the DNA TGTGCCAGCAGCATGGGGGGGTCCAATGTGGAGTTCTTC.

The count of this clone is one. CDR3 in amino acids: CASSLYRAETEAFF. The CDR3, as DNA: TGTGCCAGCAGTTTATACAGGGCCGAAACTGAAGCTTTCTTT. The chain has TRBV27 and TRBJ1-1, with a tentative D call TRBD1 (6 bases). This CDR3 spans 14 amino acids. Trimming removed 1 base from V and 5 bases from J, with 11 bases in between. Germline loops: CDR1 MNHEY, CDR2 SMNVEV (reference sequence).

The chain carries TRBV27 and TRBJ2-1; 7 nucleotides agree with TRBD1. Germline V lookup: CDR1 MNHEY, CDR2 SMNVEV (reference sequence). The length of the CDR3 is 14 residues. The junction had 1 base not matched to a gene; V was cut back by 5 bases and J by 0 bases. As DNA, the CDR3 is TGTGCCAGCAGTCACAGGGGCTCCTACAATGAGCAGTTCTTC. Protein sequence: CASSHRGSYNEQFF.

The chain joins TRBV2 to TRBJ2-5; D remains ambiguous. From germline, CDR1 is SNHLY and CDR2 FYNNEI. The CDR3 runs to 15 residues. Trimming removed 3 bases from V and 2 bases from J, with 13 bases in between. Written as DNA, the CDR3 is TGTGCCAGCAGTGAGTTTACGGGTCCACAAGAGACCCAGTACTTC. Translating gives CASSEFTGPQETQYF.

This CDR3 reads CASGQTSGRTDGDTQYF. CDR3 in DNA: TGTGCTAGTGGTCAGACTAGCGGGAGGACGGACGGCGATACGCAGTATTTT. The chain employs TRBV12-5 and TRBJ2-3, with 13 bases aligning to TRBD2. This CDR3 has 17 residues. Germline V CDR1 and CDR2: LGHNT, FRNRAP. Losses at the gene ends were 5 bases for V and 6 bases for J; bases not matched to a gene: 11.

The chain combines TRBV18 with TRBJ2-1; 8 bases agree with TRBD2. The CDR3 is 16 residues long. With 6 bases clipped from V and 7 bases from J, the junction kept 14 bases outside the gene matches. Looked up from germline, CDR1 is KGHSH and CDR2 is LQKENI. The CDR3 coding sequence is TGTGCCAGCTCTCAGCTAGCGGGCCGAGGAGGTAATGAGCAGTTCTTC. It codes for CASSQLAGRGGNEQFF.

The genes are TRBV6-1 and TRBJ2-7; TRBD1 matches 10 bases. The germline CDR1 and CDR2 sequences are MNHNS and SASEGT. CDR3 length: 14 amino acids. V lost 8 bases to trimming and J lost 0 bases; unmatched junction nucleotides: 4. CDR3 loop: CASETGGLSYEQYV. In DNA, the CDR3 is TGTGCCAGCGAGACAGGGGGCCTCTCCTACGAGCAGTACGTC.

The chain employs TRBV5-1 and TRBJ1-1; 9 nucleotides agree with TRBD1. From germline, CDR1 is SGHRS and CDR2 YFSETQ. Trimming removed 2 bases from V and 5 bases from J; junction bases left unmatched: 10. CDR3 length: 16 residues. CDR3 nucleotides: TGCGCCAGCAGCTTTAGCGACAGGGGGGGTAAAACTGAAGCTTTCTTT. Translating gives CASSFSDRGGKTEAFF.

V usage is TRBV4-1 and J usage is TRBJ2-1, with 7 bases fitting TRBD2. Germline CDR1 and CDR2: MGHRA and YSYEKL. The CDR3 is 16 residues long. The V gene end was trimmed by 0 bases and the J gene end by 0 bases; junction bases not matched to a gene: 2. The CDR3 here is CASSQDRGSSYNEQFF. Here the CDR3 DNA reads TGCGCCAGCAGCCAAGATCGCGGGAGCTCCTACAATGAGCAGTTCTTC.

The rearrangement links TRBV19 to TRBJ2-3; 7 nucleotides align to TRBD2. Unmatched junction bases numbered 5, after V lost 4 bases and J lost 4 bases. Looked up from germline, CDR1 is LNHDA and CDR2 is SQIVND (reference sequence). The CDR3 is made up of 14 amino acids. DNA for the CDR3: TGTGCCAGTAGTACCAGAGGGAGGGCAGATACGCAGTATTTT. It yields the protein CASSTRGRADTQYF.

This chain links TRBV7-2 with TRBJ2-7; 9 bases agree with TRBD1. CDR1 and CDR2 (germline): SGHTA, FQGNSA. The junction had 10 bases not matched to a gene; V was cut back by 6 bases and J by 1 base. This CDR3 has 16 residues. The CDR3 sequence is CASSFSGTGNSYEQYF. For the CDR3, the DNA is TGTGCCAGCAGTTTTTCCGGGACAGGGAATTCCTACGAGCAGTACTTC.

The chain uses TRBV6-1 and TRBJ2-3, with TRBD2 matching over 8 bases. The V segment lost 3 bases and the J segment 4 bases; nucleotides outside the gene matches: 6. In germline, CDR1 is MNHNS, CDR2 SASEGT. This CDR3 is 15 amino acids long. For the CDR3, the DNA is TGTGCCAGCAGTGAGGGACTAGTAGTCGCAGATACGCAGTATTTT. Translating gives CASSEGLVVADTQYF.

This chain uses TRBV4-1 with TRBJ2-1; tentative D call: TRBD2 (6 bases). Trimming left V 3 bases short and J 0 bases short, with 9 bases between. The germline V gene encodes CDR1 MGHRA and CDR2 YSYEKL. This CDR3 spans 15 amino acids. The CDR3 DNA follows: TGCGCCAGCAGCCAGGCTAGCGTCTCCTACAATGAGCAGTTCTTC. Translating it yields CASSQASVSYNEQFF.

The chain is built from TRBV30 and TRBJ2-2, with D unresolved. V was trimmed by 2 bases and J by 9 bases, leaving 10 bases between them. The CDR3 sequence is 12 residues long. Germline CDR1 GTSNPN, CDR2 SVGIG (reference sequence). In DNA, the CDR3 is TGTGCCTGGAGTACCTCAAGCCGGGAGCTGTTTTTT. This translates into CAWSTSSRELFF.

The DNA of the CDR3 is TGTGCCAGCTCACCTACGGACAGCCTAAACACCATATATTTT. Translation gives CASSPTDSLNTIYF. The rearrangement joins TRBV18 to TRBJ1-3; a possible D gene is TRBD1 (6 bases). This CDR3 has 14 residues. Germline CDR1 is KGHSH and CDR2 is LQKENI. Trimming left V 3 bases short and J 6 bases short, with 12 bases between.

J is TRBJ2-7 and V is TRBV9; the D gene is possibly TRBD2 (7 bases). Deletions cut 0 bases from V and 0 bases from J, with 10 bases between. This CDR3 is built from 15 residues. Per germline, CDR1 SGDLS and CDR2 YYNGEE. The CDR3 sequence: CASSVGGGRSYEQYF. The CDR3 nucleotides read TGTGCCAGCAGCGTAGGGGGGGGGCGCTCCTACGAGCAGTACTTC.